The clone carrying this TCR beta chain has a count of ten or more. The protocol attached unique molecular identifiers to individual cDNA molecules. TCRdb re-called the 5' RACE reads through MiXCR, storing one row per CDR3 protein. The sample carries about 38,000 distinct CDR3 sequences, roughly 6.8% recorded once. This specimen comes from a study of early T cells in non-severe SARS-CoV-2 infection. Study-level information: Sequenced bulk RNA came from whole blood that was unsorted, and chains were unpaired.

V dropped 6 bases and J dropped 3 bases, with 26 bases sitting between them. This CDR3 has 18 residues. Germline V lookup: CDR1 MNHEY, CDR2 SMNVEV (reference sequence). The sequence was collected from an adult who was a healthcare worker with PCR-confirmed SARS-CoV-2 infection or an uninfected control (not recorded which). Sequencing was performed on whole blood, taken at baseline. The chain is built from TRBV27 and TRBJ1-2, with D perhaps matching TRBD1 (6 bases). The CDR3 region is CASSSLFRGQGNYYGYTF. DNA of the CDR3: TGTGCCAGCAGCTCGCTGTTTCGAGGCCAGGGGAATTACTATGGCTACACCTTC.